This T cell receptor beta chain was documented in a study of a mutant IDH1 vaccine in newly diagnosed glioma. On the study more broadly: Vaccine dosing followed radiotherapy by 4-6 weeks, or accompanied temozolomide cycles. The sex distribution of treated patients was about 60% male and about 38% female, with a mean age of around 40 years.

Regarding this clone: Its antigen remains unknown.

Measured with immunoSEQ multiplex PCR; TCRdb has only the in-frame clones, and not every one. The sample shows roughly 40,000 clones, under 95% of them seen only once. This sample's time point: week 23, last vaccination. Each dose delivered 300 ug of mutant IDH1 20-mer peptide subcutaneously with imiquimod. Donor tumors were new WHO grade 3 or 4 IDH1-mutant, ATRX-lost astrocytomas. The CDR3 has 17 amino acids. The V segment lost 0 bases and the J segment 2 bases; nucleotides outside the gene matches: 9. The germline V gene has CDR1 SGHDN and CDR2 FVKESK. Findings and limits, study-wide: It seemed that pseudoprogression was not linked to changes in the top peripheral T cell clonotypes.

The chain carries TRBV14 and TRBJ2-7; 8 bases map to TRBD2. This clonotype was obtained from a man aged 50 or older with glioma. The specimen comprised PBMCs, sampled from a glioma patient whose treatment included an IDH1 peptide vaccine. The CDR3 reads CASSQDRRLAGPYEQYF. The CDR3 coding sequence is TGTGCCAGCAGCCAAGACCGCCGGCTAGCGGGCCCCTACGAGCAGTACTTC.